This paragraph covers one TCR beta chain sequence. Its recognized antigen is unknown. No base quality information exists; no much larger clone differs at one position. The library was produced with the immunoSEQ multiplex PCR assay. What TCRdb holds here is the immuneACCESS table cut down to in-frame rearrangements. Part of the clones is not present; checked against another copy, under half of the missing clones reflect an unresolved V gene, and the others are unexplained. The sample contains 55,000 to 85,000 clones, roughly nine tenths of them found a single time. About 1.5% of the sample is taken by the ten largest. V and J lose 2 bases and 11 bases, and a span of 12 bases separates them. From cysteine to phenylalanine, the CDR3 is 12 amino acids long. CDR3 DNA only is kept here, 36 bases in frame from base 1. CDR1 KGHSH and CDR2 LQKENI were looked up in the germline V gene. The record originates from a study of T cell changes during pregnancy in multiple sclerosis (dated by TCRdb to about 2019). Regarding the research as a whole: Changes in the T cell repertoire over the course of pregnancy were examined in this study in women with multiple sclerosis.

The receptor comes from a female donor with multiple sclerosis, enrolled in a pregnancy study. The sample was peripheral blood, taken after pregnancy. The chain uses TRBV18 and TRBJ1-2; no D gene call is confident. The CDR3 has the sequence CASSPVIQSYTF. The nucleotides are TGTGCCAGCTCACCAGTAATACAGAGTTACACCTTC.